This TCR beta chain originates from a study of shared clonotypes between healthy human individuals. The CDR3 loop spans 14 amino acids. Germline V lookup: CDR1 KGHSH, CDR2 LQKENI. V shed 0 bases and J 3 bases; nucleotides not matched to a gene: 0. TCRdb keeps only in-frame clones here, not all; method: immunoSEQ multiplex PCR. The sample includes around 180,000 clones, 80% to 95% seen only once; the top ten take about 0.067%. Sequencing input: naive CD4+ T cells sorted from blood. Specified subset: CD45RA+ positively selected. The genes are TRBV18 and TRBJ2-7, with 9 bases aligning to TRBD1. The TCR comes from a woman in her twenties or thirties in good health. In nucleotides, the CDR3 is TGTGCCAGCTCACCACCGGGACAGGGCTACGAGCAGTACTTC. Translating it yields CASSPPGQGYEQYF.